This T cell receptor (beta chain) was captured in a study of CD8+ T cells in alopecia areata. Across the study: Each day, treated patients took oral tofacitinib twice, at 5 to 10 mg per dose.

Sequencing relied on a cDNA template that was reverse transcribed from extracted RNA. Data came from immunoSEQ multiplex PCR; TCRdb stores just in-frame clones and leaves some out. The sample records under 70,000 clones, under 75% being singletons. Collected material from alopecia areata patients comprised lesional scalp punch biopsies and peripheral blood. Cell sorting was applied to PBMCs, and CD4+ and CD8+ T cells were collected. CDR1 is SGHRS, CDR2 YFSETQ, per germline. V was clipped by 3 bases and J by 0 bases; unmatched bases: 4. The CDR3 is 17 residues long. The V call is TRBV5-1, the J call TRBJ2-6, with TRBD1 matching over 9 bases. This receptor was taken from a human donor with alopecia areata. Sequences were derived from CD8+ T cells sorted from blood, sampled at week 0. CDR3 in amino acids: CASSWGTGLSGANVLTF. The CDR3 coding sequence is TGCGCCAGCAGCTGGGGGACAGGGCTCTCTGGGGCCAACGTCCTGACTTTC.